This T cell receptor (beta chain) was captured by sequencing in a study of blood T cell repertoires in COVID-19. Whole-study context: Both acute and convalescent COVID-19 samples were obtained from the United States, Italy and Spain.

Original methodology: How many nucleated cells were present was estimated from reference gene primer amplification. TCRdb's table, derived via immunoSEQ multiplex PCR, lists solely in-frame clones and lacks some. D and trimming come from the DNA, and the V and J calls and clone size come from that table. This sample has over 200,000 clones, with 80% to 90% found just once. Germline V gene lookup returns CDR1 SGHVS and CDR2 FQNEAQ. The CDR3 has 14 amino acids. The V segment lost 3 bases and the J segment 4 bases; nucleotides outside the gene matches: 2. This rearrangement joins TRBV7-8 to TRBJ1-1; 10 bases align to TRBD1. The sequenced sample consisted of PBMCs or T cells enriched from blood (not recorded which). This sequence was found in a woman aged 25-40 years who had been exposed to COVID-19. The CDR3 coding sequence is TGTGCCAGCAGCTTTGGACAGGGGGGCACTGAAGCTTTCTTT. It is translated as CASSFGQGGTEAFF. Supplemented by reference TRBV7-8 and TRBJ1-1, the full variable domain reads GAGVSQSPRYKVAKRGQDVALRCDPISGHVSLFWYQQALGQGPEFLTYFQNEAQLDKSGLPSDRFFAERPEGSVSTLKIQRTQQEDSAVYLCASSFGQGGTEAFFGQGTRLTVV.